The present T cell receptor beta chain was sequenced within a study of T cell repertoires in cytomegalovirus infection. Findings and limits, study-wide: Cumulated frequencies of public TCR beta families served to identify carriers of CMV plus the relevant HLA.

This clonotype was observed many times. No antigen is known for it. TCRdb called the reads again in MiXCR, with one record for every CDR3 protein. This sample carries 310,000 or so distinct CDR3 sequences, 15% to 20% of them seen once, and the ten largest clones take 12%. CDR1 SQVTM and CDR2 ANQGSEA come from the germline V gene. The CDR3 covers 13 residues. V dropped 7 bases and J dropped 2; count of bases not matched to a gene: 5. The material sequenced was PBMCs. This TCR derives from a human donor in good health (CMV status not recorded). Some clones in this sample may be carry-over from other donors' samples. The rearrangement uses TRBV29-1 and TRBJ1-2; 9 nucleotides line up with TRBD1. Here the CDR3 reads CSGGQGGNYGYTF. CDR3 DNA sequence: TGCAGCGGGGGACAGGGAGGAAACTATGGCTACACCTTC.